This T cell receptor (beta chain) is drawn from a study of molecular identifiers for immune sequencing clone quantification. The CDR3 extends over 15 amino acids. CDR1 SQVTM and CDR2 ANQGSEA come from the germline V gene. V dropped 1 base and J dropped 2 bases, with 11 bases sitting between them. In this sample, this clonotype turned up many times. Via MiXCR, TCRdb re-called the PCR reads, giving one row per CDR3 protein. The sample lists about half a million distinct CDR3 sequences; less than 30% were seen once. V usage is TRBV29-1 and J usage is TRBJ2-2, with D unresolved. Input material: naive CD8+ T cells from blood, with Jurkat cell RNA spiked in. Subset specified: FACS-sorted CD8+CD4-CCR7+CD45RA+ naive T cells. This receptor was taken from a human donor in good health. Some libraries in this study had Jurkat cell RNA spiked in. The CDR3 DNA reads as TGCAGCGTTGAAGTGTCGACATCCAACACCGGGGAGCTGTTTTTT. Amino acids: CSVEVSTSNTGELFF.